A single sample is the source of the 12 T cell receptor beta chains below, sequenced in a study of CD4 T cell repertoires in COVID-19. Sequencing was done directly on freshly isolated, uncultured memory T cells. The assay was immunoSEQ multiplex PCR, and TCRdb's table has in-frame clones only and misses some. The sample contains around 25,000 clones, about 93% of which appear only once. Material: circulating follicular helper CD4+ T cells (cTfh) from blood, obtained before the COVID-19 pandemic. The receptors shown here come from a human donor who had COVID-19.

The chain carries TRBV5-4 and TRBJ2-1, with 7 bases fitting TRBD2. V was clipped by 4 bases and J by 7 bases; unmatched bases: 8. CDR1 and CDR2 (germline): SGHNT, YYREEE (reference sequence). The CDR3 covers 14 residues. CDR3 DNA sequence: TGTGCCAGCAGCCCCGGACGACTAGCAAATGAGCAGTTCTTC. Amino acid sequence: CASSPGRLANEQFF.

This clone was found once. The rearrangement links TRBV5-1 to TRBJ1-5; D may be TRBD1 (5 bases). Germline CDR1 and CDR2: SGHRS and YFSETQ. This CDR3 region has 15 residues. V was shortened by 0 bases and J by 1 base, with 8 bases between the two germline ends. The DNA for the CDR3 is TGCGCCAGCAGCTTGGATGGGGGGAGCAATCAGCCCCAGCATTTT. It is translated as CASSLDGGSNQPQHF.

The CDR3 bases are TGTGCCAGCAGCCTCGGGACAGGGTTCACGGGAAACACCATATATTTT. Amino acid sequence: CASSLGTGFTGNTIYF. The gene calls are TRBV7-2 and TRBJ1-3; 9 nucleotides align to TRBD1. Germline CDR1 and CDR2: SGHTA and FQGNSA. The CDR3 is 16 amino acids. J gave up 4 bases and V 5 bases, and 9 bases lay outside the gene matches.

The V and J genes are TRBV29-1 and TRBJ2-5, with D perhaps TRBD2 (5 bases). Per germline, CDR1 SQVTM and CDR2 ANQGSEA. CDR3 length: 14 amino acids. Trimming shortened V by 4 bases and J by 5 bases, and 17 bases separated the two germline ends. This CDR3 reads CSVVQGSLWETQYF. DNA of the CDR3: TGCAGCGTTGTCCAAGGGAGTCTGTGGGAGACCCAGTACTTC.

This clone was seen once. This sample also contains other DNA sequences that code for the same CDR3. The gene calls are TRBV6-1 and TRBJ1-6; tentative D call: TRBD1 (6 bases). V shed 6 bases and J shed 13 bases, with 13 bases lying between them. This CDR3 spans 12 amino acids. The germline gives CDR1 MNHNS, CDR2 SASEGT. CDR3 amino acids: CASSHTGPPLHF. CDR3 nucleotides: TGTGCCAGCAGCCACACAGGGCCCCCCCTCCACTTT.

The chain carries TRBV5-1 and TRBJ2-3; D is unresolved. Trimming took off 0 bases at V and 2 bases at J, with 7 bases between the two ends. Germline V gene lookup returns CDR1 SGHRS and CDR2 YFSETQ. The CDR3 totals 14 residues. CDR3 nucleotides: TGCGCCAGCAGCTTGGAACAGTTCACAGATACGCAGTATTTT. Translated, it gives CASSLEQFTDTQYF.

The J gene is TRBJ2-3, the V gene TRBV7-9; 10 positions agree with TRBD2. Germline loops: CDR1 SEHNR, CDR2 FQNEAQ (reference sequence). Trimming at V came to 5 bases and at J to 5 bases, leaving 7 bases not matched to a gene. The CDR3 spans 15 residues. The DNA of the CDR3 is TGTGCCAGCAGCCGTAGCGGGGGGCAGGGAGATACGCAGTATTTT. Protein: CASSRSGGQGDTQYF.

The V gene is TRBV6-6, the J gene TRBJ2-7; 9 nucleotides align to TRBD2. Per the germline V gene, CDR1 is MNHNY and CDR2 is SVGAGI (reference sequence). The length of the CDR3 is 14 residues. Losses at the gene ends were 4 bases for V and 2 bases for J; bases not matched to a gene: 3. The CDR3 here is CASSSGLAAYEQYF. For the CDR3, the DNA is TGTGCCAGCAGTTCGGGACTAGCCGCCTACGAGCAGTACTTC.

The chain recombines TRBV5-6 with TRBJ2-1; 12 bases are a match to TRBD2. CDR1 and CDR2 from the germline V gene are SGHDT and YYEEEE. The CDR3 contains 17 residues. The V and J ends lost 1 base and 10 bases, in that order; junction bases with no gene match: 12. CDR3 sequence: CASSLPLTSGSAREQFF. The CDR3 DNA is TGTGCCAGCAGCTTGCCGCTGACTAGCGGGAGCGCAAGGGAGCAGTTCTTC.

This sequence joins TRBV2 and TRBJ1-5; 7 bases map to TRBD1. With V trimmed by 10 bases and J by 4 bases, 7 bases remained unmatched. Germline V gene sequence: CDR1 SNHLY, CDR2 FYNNEI. There are 13 residues in the CDR3. CDR3 in amino acids: CAIGDRQNQPQHF. In DNA, the CDR3 is TGTGCCATCGGGGACAGACAAAATCAGCCCCAGCATTTT.

The chain employs TRBV19 and TRBJ1-1; D perhaps matches TRBD1 (6 bases). V lost 5 bases, J lost 1 base, and 14 bases lay in between. The CDR3 is made up of 15 amino acids. The V gene's germline CDR1 is LNHDA and CDR2 SQIVND (reference sequence). CDR3 region: CASSPIGTKNTEAFF. CDR3 bases: TGTGCCAGTAGTCCCATCGGGACAAAGAACACTGAAGCTTTCTTT.

The rearrangement uses TRBV2 and TRBJ2-1; D is unresolved. The CDR3 extends over 11 amino acids. The V and J ends lost 6 bases and 10 bases respectively, with 10 bases between them. The germline CDR1 and CDR2 sequences are SNHLY and FYNNEI. The chain's CDR3 is CASSAYWEQFF. The DNA of the CDR3 is TGTGCCAGCAGCGCGTACTGGGAGCAGTTCTTC.